This TCR beta chain emerged from a study of blood T cell repertoires in COVID-19. Trimming left V 5 bases short and J 2 bases short, with 15 bases between. The CDR3 runs 16 residues. The germline V gene has CDR1 LNHDA and CDR2 SQIVND (reference sequence). Assay used: immunoSEQ multiplex PCR; TCRdb lists only in-frame clones, some missing. The top ten clones hold roughly 2.6% of a sample with some 200,000 clones, roughly 80% of them seen once. The sequence came from a human donor with acute or convalescent COVID-19. The donor label of this sample is uncertain. The material sequenced was peripheral blood. The chain employs TRBV19 and TRBJ1-4; D unresolved. The CDR3 loop reads CASSAITHGTNEKLFF. The CDR3 DNA reads as TGTGCCAGTAGTGCCATCACCCACGGGACTAATGAAAAACTGTTTTTT.